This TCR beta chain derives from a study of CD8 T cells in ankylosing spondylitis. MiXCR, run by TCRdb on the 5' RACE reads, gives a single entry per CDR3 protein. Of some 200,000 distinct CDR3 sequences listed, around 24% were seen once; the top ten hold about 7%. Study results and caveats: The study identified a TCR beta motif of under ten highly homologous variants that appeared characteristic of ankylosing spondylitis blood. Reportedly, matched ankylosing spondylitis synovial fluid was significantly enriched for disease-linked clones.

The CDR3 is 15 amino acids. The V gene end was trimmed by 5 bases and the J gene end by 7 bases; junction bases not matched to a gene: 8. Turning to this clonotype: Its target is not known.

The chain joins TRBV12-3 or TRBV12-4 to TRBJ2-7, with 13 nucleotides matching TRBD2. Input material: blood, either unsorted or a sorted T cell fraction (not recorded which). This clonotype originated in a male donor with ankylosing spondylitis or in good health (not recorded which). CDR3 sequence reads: CASSAGTSGMGEQYF. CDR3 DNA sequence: TGTGCCAGCAGTGCGGGGACTAGCGGGATGGGAGAGCAGTACTTC.